What follows are 15 T cell receptor beta chains derived from one specimen sequenced in a study of cytotoxic CD8 clonotypes in ibrutinib-treated CLL. Measured with immunoSEQ multiplex PCR; TCRdb has only the in-frame clones, and not every one. The sample shows roughly 200,000 clones, approximately 75% of them seen only once. The sample in question was PBMCs, obtained after 12 months of ibrutinib treatment. The receptors shown here come from a human donor with chronic lymphocytic leukemia.

The chain couples TRBV6-5 to TRBJ1-5, with D perhaps matching TRBD1 (5 bases). The length of the CDR3 is 15 residues. The V end lost 0 bases, the J end lost 0 bases, and 6 bases lay between the germline ends. CDR1 is MNHEY and CDR2 is SVGAGI in the germline V gene. The CDR3 loop reads CASSYSGLSNQPQHF. The CDR3 nucleotides are TGTGCCAGCAGTTACTCGGGGCTTAGCAATCAGCCCCAGCATTTT.

The chain recombines TRBV19 with TRBJ1-1; a weak D match, TRBD1 (6 bases). CDR3 length: 16 residues. V dropped 4 bases and J dropped 2 bases, with 17 bases sitting between them. CDR1 is LNHDA, CDR2 SQIVND, per germline (reference sequence). Written as DNA, the CDR3 is TGTGCCAGTAGTACCCTACAGGGCGTAAAAAACACTGAAGCTTTCTTT. Translation gives CASSTLQGVKNTEAFF.

This chain joins TRBV5-1 and TRBJ1-4, with D possibly being TRBD1 (5 bases). This CDR3 has 14 amino acids. CDR1 is SGHRS and CDR2 is YFSETQ in the germline V gene. V was trimmed by 4 bases and J by 8 bases, leaving 15 bases between them. Here the CDR3 reads CASSPGATTEKLFF. The CDR3 nucleotides are TGCGCCAGCAGCCCCGGGGCCACGACAGAAAAACTGTTTTTT. Together with reference TRBV5-1 and TRBJ1-4, the CDR3 gives the full variable domain: KAGVTQTPRYLIKTRGQQVTLSCSPISGHRSVSWYQQTPGQGLQFLFEYFSETQRNKGNFPGRFSGRQFSNSRSEMNVSTLELGDSALYLCASSPGATTEKLFFGSGTQLSVL.

This clone was seen a single time. J is TRBJ2-5 and V is TRBV5-1; D is uncertain. The J call may be incorrect, as the DNA end agrees better with TRBJ2-7. The CDR3 consists of 13 residues. The germline gives CDR1 SGHRS, CDR2 YFSETQ. CDR3 in DNA: TGCGCCAGCAGCCCCCCCGACTTCCCCGAGCAGTACTTC. This sequence encodes CASSPPDFPEQYF.

V usage is TRBV7-9 and J usage is TRBJ2-2; D unresolved. V lost 8 bases and J lost 3, with 7 bases in between. Per germline, CDR1 SEHNR and CDR2 FQNEAQ (reference sequence). The CDR3 sequence is 12 residues long. CDR3 DNA: TGTGCCAGCGGGTCTTACACCGGGGAGCTGTTTTTT. Its translation is CASGSYTGELFF.

V usage is TRBV14 and J usage is TRBJ1-1; D is uncertain. V shed 4 bases and J shed 7 bases, with 13 bases lying between them. The CDR3 is 13 residues long. CDR1 and CDR2 (germline): SGHDN, FVKESK. The CDR3 loop reads CASSLNWQLEAFF. In DNA, the CDR3 is TGTGCCAGCAGCCTGAATTGGCAGCTTGAAGCTTTCTTT.

The chain has TRBV5-1 and TRBJ1-1; D is unclear. The CDR3 runs 15 residues. The V end lost 2 bases, the J end lost 0 bases, and 11 bases lay between the germline ends. CDR1 is SGHRS and CDR2 is YFSETQ in the germline V gene. The CDR3 is CASSFRGRVNTEAFF. Written as DNA, the CDR3 is TGCGCCAGCAGCTTCCGAGGTAGGGTGAACACTGAAGCTTTCTTT.

V is TRBV2 and J is TRBJ1-1; tentative D call: TRBD1 (5 bases). This CDR3 is built from 11 residues. Germline V gene lookup returns CDR1 SNHLY and CDR2 FYNNEI. V was pared by 10 bases and J by 3 bases, with 9 bases between. The CDR3 nucleotides read TGTGCCATACGAGGGGACACTGAAGCTTTCTTT. Residues: CAIRGDTEAFF.

The chain combines TRBV6-1 with TRBJ1-2; TRBD1 agrees at 7 bases. The junction had 7 bases not matched to a gene; V was cut back by 5 bases and J by 4 bases. Germline CDR1 reads MNHNS; CDR2 reads SASEGT. CDR3 length: 14 residues. In nucleotides, the CDR3 is TGTGCCAGCAGTACCCAGGGGGGTCCCTATGGCTACACCTTC. Translating gives CASSTQGGPYGYTF.

This CDR3 reads CASSELAEQFF. As DNA, the CDR3 is TGTGCCAGCAGTGAACTGGCAGAGCAGTTCTTC. The rearrangement links TRBV2 to TRBJ2-1; D is undetermined. The germline gives CDR1 SNHLY, CDR2 FYNNEI. The CDR3 consists of 11 residues. V was clipped by 2 bases and J by 10 bases, with 6 bases between them.

The chain has TRBV11-2 and TRBJ2-3, with D maybe TRBD1 (5 bases). V was shortened by 1 base and J by 0 bases, with 8 bases between the two germline ends. The CDR3 contains 15 residues. Germline V gives CDR1 SGHAT, CDR2 FQNNGV. Here the CDR3 DNA reads TGTGCCAGCAGCTTAGGACAGACAAGCACAGATACGCAGTATTTT. Translating gives CASSLGQTSTDTQYF.

The CDR3 region has the DNA TGTGCCAGCAGTTTCGGTACAGGCATCCAAGAGACCCAGTACTTC. As protein: CASSFGTGIQETQYF. V gene TRBV27 combines with J gene TRBJ2-5, with D maybe TRBD1 (5 bases). This CDR3 has 15 residues. The germline gives CDR1 MNHEY, CDR2 SMNVEV (reference sequence). V was trimmed by 3 bases and J by 1 base, leaving 12 bases between them.

This clone was seen a handful of times. The V and J genes are TRBV19 and TRBJ1-2, with TRBD1 matching 10 bases. Losses at the gene ends were 7 bases for V and 8 bases for J; bases not matched to a gene: 7. The CDR3 has 13 amino acids. Germline V gene lookup returns CDR1 LNHDA and CDR2 SQIVND (reference sequence). CDR3 residues: CASTPTGGWGYTF. DNA for the CDR3: TGTGCCAGTACCCCGACAGGGGGCTGGGGCTACACCTTC.

The chain recombines TRBV11-2 with TRBJ2-5; 10 nucleotides line up with TRBD2. After removal of 8 bases from V and 3 bases from J, the junction contained 3 bases not matched to a gene. The CDR3 runs 13 residues. CDR1 is SGHAT and CDR2 is FQNNGV in the germline V gene. The CDR3 spells CASGLAGEETQYF. CDR3 in DNA: TGTGCCAGCGGGCTAGCGGGGGAAGAGACCCAGTACTTC.

The rearrangement links TRBV19 to TRBJ1-1; D is perhaps TRBD1 (6 bases). Trimming left V 3 bases short and J 5 bases short, with 16 bases between. The germline V gene has CDR1 LNHDA and CDR2 SQIVND (reference sequence). The CDR3 covers 15 residues. The CDR3 loop is CASSMTGGRWTEAFF. Written as DNA, the CDR3 is TGTGCCAGTAGTATGACAGGAGGACGGTGGACTGAAGCTTTCTTT.